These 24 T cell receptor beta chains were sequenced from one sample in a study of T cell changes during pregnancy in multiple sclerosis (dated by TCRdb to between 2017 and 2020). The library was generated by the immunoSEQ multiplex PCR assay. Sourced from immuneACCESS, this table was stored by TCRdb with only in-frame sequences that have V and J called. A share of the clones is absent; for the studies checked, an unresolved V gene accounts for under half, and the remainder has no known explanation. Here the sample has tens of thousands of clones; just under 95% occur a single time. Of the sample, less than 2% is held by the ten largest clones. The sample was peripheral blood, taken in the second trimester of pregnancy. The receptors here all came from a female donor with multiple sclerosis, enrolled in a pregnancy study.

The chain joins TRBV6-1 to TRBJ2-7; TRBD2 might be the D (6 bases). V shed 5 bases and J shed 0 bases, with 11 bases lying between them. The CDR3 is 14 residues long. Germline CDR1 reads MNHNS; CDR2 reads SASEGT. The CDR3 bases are TGTGCCAGCAGTTGGGGGAGGATCTCCTACGAGCAGTACTTC. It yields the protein CASSWGRISYEQYF.

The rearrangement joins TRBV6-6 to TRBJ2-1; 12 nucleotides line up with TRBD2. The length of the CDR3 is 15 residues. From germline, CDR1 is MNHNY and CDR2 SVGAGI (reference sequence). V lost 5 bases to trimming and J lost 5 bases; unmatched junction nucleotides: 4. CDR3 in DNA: TGTGCCAGCAGTCAGGGACTAGCGGGCCACAATGAGCAGTTCTTC. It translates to CASSQGLAGHNEQFF.

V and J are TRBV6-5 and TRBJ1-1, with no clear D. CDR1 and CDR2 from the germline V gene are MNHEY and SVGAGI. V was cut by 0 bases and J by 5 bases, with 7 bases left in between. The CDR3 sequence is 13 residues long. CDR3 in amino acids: CASSYSSVTEAFF. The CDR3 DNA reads TGTGCCAGCAGTTACTCGTCGGTAACTGAAGCTTTCTTT.

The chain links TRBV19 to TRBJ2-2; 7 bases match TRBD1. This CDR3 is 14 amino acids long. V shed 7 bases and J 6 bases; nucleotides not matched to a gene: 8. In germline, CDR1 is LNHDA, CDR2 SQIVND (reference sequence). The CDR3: CASKSGQHAGELFF. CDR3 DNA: TGTGCCAGTAAGTCGGGACAGCACGCCGGGGAGCTGTTTTTT.

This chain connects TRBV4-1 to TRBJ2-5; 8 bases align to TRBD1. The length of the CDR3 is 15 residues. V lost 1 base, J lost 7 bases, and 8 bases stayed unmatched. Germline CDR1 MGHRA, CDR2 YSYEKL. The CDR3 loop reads CASSQVRTGTVTQYF. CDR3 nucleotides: TGCGCCAGCAGCCAAGTCCGGACAGGGACGGTGACCCAGTACTTC.

The CDR3 region has the DNA TGCGCCAGCAGCTTGGACCCCATAAGGGACAGAAATACCTACGAGCAGTACTTC. Translating gives CASSLDPIRDRNTYEQYF. This chain uses TRBV5-1 with TRBJ2-7, with 7 nucleotides matching TRBD1. With V trimmed by 0 bases and J by 2 bases, 14 bases remained unmatched. Looked up from germline, CDR1 is SGHRS and CDR2 is YFSETQ. The length of the CDR3 is 18 residues.

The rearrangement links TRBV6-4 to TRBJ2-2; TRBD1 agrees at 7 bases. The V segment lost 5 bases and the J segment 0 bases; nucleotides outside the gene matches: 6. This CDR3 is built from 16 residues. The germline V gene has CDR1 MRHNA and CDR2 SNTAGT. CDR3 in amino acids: CASSLGQDANTGELFF. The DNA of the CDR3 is TGTGCCAGCAGTTTAGGACAGGACGCGAACACCGGGGAGCTGTTTTTT.

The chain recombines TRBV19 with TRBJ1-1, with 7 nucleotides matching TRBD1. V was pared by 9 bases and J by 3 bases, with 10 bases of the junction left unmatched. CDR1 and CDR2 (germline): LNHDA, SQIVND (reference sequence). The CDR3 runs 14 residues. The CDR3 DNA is TGTGCCAGCGGAACAGGGGAGGTGGACACTGAAGCTTTCTTT. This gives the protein CASGTGEVDTEAFF.

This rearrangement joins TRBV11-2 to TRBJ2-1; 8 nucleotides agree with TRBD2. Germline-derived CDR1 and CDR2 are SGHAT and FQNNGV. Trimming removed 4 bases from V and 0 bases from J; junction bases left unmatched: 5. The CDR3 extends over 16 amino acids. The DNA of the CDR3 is TGTGCCAGCAGCTCTGTAGCGGGGAGCTCCTACAATGAGCAGTTCTTC. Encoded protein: CASSSVAGSSYNEQFF.

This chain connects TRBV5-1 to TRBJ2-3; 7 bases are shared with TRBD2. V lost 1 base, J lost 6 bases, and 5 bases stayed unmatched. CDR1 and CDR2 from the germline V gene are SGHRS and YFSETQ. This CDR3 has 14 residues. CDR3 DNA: TGCGCCAGCAGCTTGATTGCGGGAGTGGATACGCAGTATTTT. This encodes CASSLIAGVDTQYF.

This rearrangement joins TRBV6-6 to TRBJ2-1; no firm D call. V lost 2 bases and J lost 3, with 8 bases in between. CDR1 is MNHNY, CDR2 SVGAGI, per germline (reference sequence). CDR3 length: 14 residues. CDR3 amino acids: CASSYQEIYNEQFF. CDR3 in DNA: TGTGCCAGCAGTTACCAGGAAATCTACAATGAGCAGTTCTTC.

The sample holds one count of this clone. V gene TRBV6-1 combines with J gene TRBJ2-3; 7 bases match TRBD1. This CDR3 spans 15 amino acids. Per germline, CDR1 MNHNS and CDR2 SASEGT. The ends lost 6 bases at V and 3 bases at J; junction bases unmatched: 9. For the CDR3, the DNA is TGTGCCAGCAGAGAAAGACAGGGAATAACAGATACGCAGTATTTT. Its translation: CASRERQGITDTQYF.

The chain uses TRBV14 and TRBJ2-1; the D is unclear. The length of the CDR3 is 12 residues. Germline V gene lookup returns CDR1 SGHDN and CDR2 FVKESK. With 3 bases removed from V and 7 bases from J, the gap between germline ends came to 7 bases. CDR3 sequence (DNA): TGTGCCAGCAGCCATGGAGAGAATGAGCAGTTCTTC. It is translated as CASSHGENEQFF.

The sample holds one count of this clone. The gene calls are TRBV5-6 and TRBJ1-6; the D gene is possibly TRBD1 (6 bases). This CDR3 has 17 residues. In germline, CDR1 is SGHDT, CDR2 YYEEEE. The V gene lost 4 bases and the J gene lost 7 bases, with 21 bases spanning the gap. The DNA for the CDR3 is TGTGCCAGCAGCCCGCCGTGGCAGGGGCGTTCGAATTCACCCCTCCACTTT. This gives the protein CASSPPWQGRSNSPLHF.

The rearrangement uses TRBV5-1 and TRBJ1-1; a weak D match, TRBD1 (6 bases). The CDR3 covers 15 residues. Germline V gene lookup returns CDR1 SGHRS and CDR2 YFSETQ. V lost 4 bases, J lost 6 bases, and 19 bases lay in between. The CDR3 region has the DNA TGCGCCAGCAGCCTCAGGGTGGGGGCGCCTGCTGAAGCTTTCTTT. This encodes CASSLRVGAPAEAFF.

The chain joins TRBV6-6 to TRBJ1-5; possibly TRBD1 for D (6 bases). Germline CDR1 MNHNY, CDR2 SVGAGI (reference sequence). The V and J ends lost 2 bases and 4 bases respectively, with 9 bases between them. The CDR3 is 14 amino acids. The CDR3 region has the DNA TGTGCCAGCAGTTACCTGGACAGTAATCAGCCCCAGCATTTT. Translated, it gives CASSYLDSNQPQHF.

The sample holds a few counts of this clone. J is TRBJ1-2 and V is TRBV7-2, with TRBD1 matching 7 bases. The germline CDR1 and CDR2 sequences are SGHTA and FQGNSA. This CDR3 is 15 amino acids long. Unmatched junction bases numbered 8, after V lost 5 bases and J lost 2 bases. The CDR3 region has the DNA TGTGCCAGCAGCGCCTACAGGGGAACGAACTATGGCTACACCTTC. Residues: CASSAYRGTNYGYTF.

CDR3 region: CASITTGGLTEAFF. In DNA, the CDR3 is TGTGCCAGCATCACAACCGGGGGGCTAACTGAAGCTTTCTTT. The chain uses TRBV5-6 and TRBJ1-1; a possible D gene is TRBD1 (6 bases). The CDR3 has 14 amino acids. Trimming removed 6 bases at V and 5 bases at J, with 17 bases between. CDR1 SGHDT and CDR2 YYEEEE come from the germline V gene.

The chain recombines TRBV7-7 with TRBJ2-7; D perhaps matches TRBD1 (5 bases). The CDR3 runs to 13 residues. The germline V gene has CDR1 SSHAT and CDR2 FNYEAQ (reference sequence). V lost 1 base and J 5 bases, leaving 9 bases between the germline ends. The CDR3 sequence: CASSLGQGNEQYF. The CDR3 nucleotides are TGTGCCAGCAGCTTAGGCCAGGGCAACGAGCAGTACTTC.

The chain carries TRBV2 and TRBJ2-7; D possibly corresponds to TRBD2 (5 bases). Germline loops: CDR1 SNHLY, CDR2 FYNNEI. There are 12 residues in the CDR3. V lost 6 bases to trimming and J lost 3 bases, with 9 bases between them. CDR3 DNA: TGTGCCAGCAGGAGGGCCCACTACGAGCAGTACTTC. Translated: CASRRAHYEQYF.

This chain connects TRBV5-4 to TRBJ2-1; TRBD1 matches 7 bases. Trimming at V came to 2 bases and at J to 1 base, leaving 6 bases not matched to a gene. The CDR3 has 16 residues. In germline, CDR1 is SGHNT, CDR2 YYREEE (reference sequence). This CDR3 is CASSFEGARSYNEQFF. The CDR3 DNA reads TGTGCCAGCAGCTTTGAGGGGGCGCGTTCCTACAATGAGCAGTTCTTC.

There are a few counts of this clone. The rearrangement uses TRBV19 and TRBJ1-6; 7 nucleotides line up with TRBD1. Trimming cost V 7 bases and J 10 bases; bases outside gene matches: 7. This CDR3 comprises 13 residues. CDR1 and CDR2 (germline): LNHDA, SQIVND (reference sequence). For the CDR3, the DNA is TGTGCCAGTATGGACAGGCCAGGGTCACCCCTCCACTTT. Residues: CASMDRPGSPLHF.

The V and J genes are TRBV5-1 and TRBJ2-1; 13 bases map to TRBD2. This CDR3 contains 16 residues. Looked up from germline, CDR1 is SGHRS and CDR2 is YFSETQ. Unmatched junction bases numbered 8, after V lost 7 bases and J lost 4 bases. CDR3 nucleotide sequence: TGCGCCAGCGGAACTAGCGGGGGGGCCAATTACAATGAGCAGTTCTTC. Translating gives CASGTSGGANYNEQFF.

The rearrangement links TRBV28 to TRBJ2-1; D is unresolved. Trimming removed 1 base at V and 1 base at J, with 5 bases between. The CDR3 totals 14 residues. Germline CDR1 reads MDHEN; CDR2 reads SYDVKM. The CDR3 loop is CASSLFRSYNEQFF. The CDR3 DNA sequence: TGTGCCAGCAGTTTATTCAGGTCCTACAATGAGCAGTTCTTC.